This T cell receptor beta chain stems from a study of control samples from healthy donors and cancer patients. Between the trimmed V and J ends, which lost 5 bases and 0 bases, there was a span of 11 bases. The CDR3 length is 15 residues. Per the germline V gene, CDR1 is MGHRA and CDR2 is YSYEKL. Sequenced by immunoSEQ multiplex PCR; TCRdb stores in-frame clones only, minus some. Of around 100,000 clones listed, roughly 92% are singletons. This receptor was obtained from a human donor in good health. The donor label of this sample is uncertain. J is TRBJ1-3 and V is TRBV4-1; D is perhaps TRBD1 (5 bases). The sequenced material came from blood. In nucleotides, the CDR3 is TGCGCCAGCAGCATAAGGGGAACCTCTGGAAACACCATATATTTT. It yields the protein CASSIRGTSGNTIYF.